Below, 23 T cell receptor beta chains from the same sample are listed, as sequenced in a study of blood T cell repertoires in COVID-19. Some clones are missing from TCRdb's copy, which holds only in-frame ones; the method was immunoSEQ multiplex PCR. This table holds some 230,000 clones, roughly 80% found once. What was sequenced was peripheral blood. The origin of the receptors is a woman aged 25 to 39 who had recovered from COVID-19.

The V and J genes are TRBV5-6 and TRBJ2-5; D gene ambiguous. Trimming cost V 1 base and J 1 base, with 8 bases left between them. The CDR3 length is 14 residues. Germline V lookup: CDR1 SGHDT, CDR2 YYEEEE. For the CDR3, the DNA is TGTGCCAGCAGCTTGTGGCAGGCCCAAGAGACCCAGTACTTC. Residues: CASSLWQAQETQYF. Using reference TRBV5-6 and TRBJ2-5 for the parts outside the CDR3, the full variable domain is DAGVTQSPTHLIKTRGQQVTLRCSPKSGHDTVSWYQQALGQGPQFIFQYYEEEERQRGNFPDRFSGHQFPNYSSELNVNALLLGDSALYLCASSLWQAQETQYFGPGTRLLVL.

The chain carries TRBV19 and TRBJ2-7; 8 bases line up with TRBD2. With 3 bases clipped from V and 2 bases from J, the junction kept 3 bases outside the gene matches. Germline V gene sequence: CDR1 LNHDA, CDR2 SQIVND (reference sequence). The CDR3 runs to 14 residues. The CDR3 loop reads CASSMAGGPYEQYF. DNA of the CDR3: TGTGCCAGTAGTATGGCGGGAGGTCCCTACGAGCAGTACTTC.

This clone appeared a few times. The V gene is TRBV5-1, the J gene TRBJ2-7; TRBD1 agrees at 8 bases. The ends lost 4 bases at V and 5 bases at J; junction bases unmatched: 8. CDR1 is SGHRS and CDR2 is YFSETQ in the germline V gene. The CDR3 sequence is 14 residues long. The CDR3 bases are TGCGCCAGCAGCCCGGACAGGGAAGGGGACGAGCAGTACTTC. It specifies CASSPDREGDEQYF.

This chain connects TRBV28 to TRBJ1-1; 10 positions match TRBD1. This CDR3 has 16 residues. V shed 5 bases, J shed 3 bases, and the junction held 9 bases outside the gene matches. Germline V gene sequence: CDR1 MDHEN, CDR2 SYDVKM. DNA for the CDR3: TGTGCCAGCAGTGTGCCCGGGACAGGGGTTTACACTGAAGCTTTCTTT. Translating gives CASSVPGTGVYTEAFF.

The chain employs TRBV3-1 (or the pseudogene TRBV3-2) and TRBJ2-2; 10 bases match TRBD2. The V and J ends lost 4 bases and 9 bases, in that order; junction bases with no gene match: 11. CDR1 is LGHDT, CDR2 YNNKEL, per germline (reference sequence). The CDR3 runs 16 residues. The CDR3 loop reads CASSLLAGVSARELFF. DNA for the CDR3: TGTGCCAGCAGCCTGCTAGCGGGAGTCTCAGCTCGGGAGCTGTTTTTT.

The genes are TRBV6-5 and TRBJ2-7; 8 nucleotides agree with TRBD1. The CDR3 has 14 amino acids. J lost 2 bases, V lost 5 bases, and 5 bases had no gene match. The germline V gene encodes CDR1 MNHEY and CDR2 SVGAGI. CDR3 residues: CASSQRQGTYEQYF. For the CDR3, the DNA is TGTGCCAGCAGTCAACGACAGGGGACCTACGAGCAGTACTTC.

J is TRBJ2-7 and V is TRBV30; 9 bases agree with TRBD1. Germline CDR1 GTSNPN, CDR2 SVGIG (reference sequence). This CDR3 region has 15 residues. J was trimmed by 2 bases and V by 3 bases; bases with no gene match: 8. In nucleotides, the CDR3 is TGTGCCTGGAGAATAGGACAGGGGCGTGCCTACGAGCAGTACTTC. Protein product: CAWRIGQGRAYEQYF.

The genes are TRBV7-9 and TRBJ1-2; D remains unclear. CDR1 SEHNR and CDR2 FQNEAQ come from the germline V gene (reference sequence). V was cut by 3 bases and J by 5 bases, with 19 bases left in between. The CDR3 is 16 residues long. This chain's CDR3 is CASSFGEWGRGYGYTF. In nucleotides, the CDR3 is TGTGCCAGCAGCTTTGGGGAATGGGGTCGCGGGTATGGCTACACCTTC.

The V call is TRBV9, the J call TRBJ1-2; the match to TRBD1 covers 11 bases. The germline V gene encodes CDR1 SGDLS and CDR2 YYNGEE. The CDR3 runs to 15 residues. J was trimmed by 3 bases and V by 5 bases; bases with no gene match: 6. The CDR3 is CASRKGTGGYYGYTF. CDR3 sequence (DNA): TGTGCCAGCAGAAAGGGGACAGGGGGGTACTATGGCTACACCTTC.

The rearrangement joins TRBV5-1 to TRBJ2-5; 12 positions match TRBD2. There are 15 residues in the CDR3. Trimming took 5 bases from V and 5 from J; bases not matched to a gene: 7. Germline values: CDR1 SGHRS, CDR2 YFSETQ. The CDR3 region is CASSMTSGRWETQYF. Here the CDR3 DNA reads TGCGCCAGCAGTATGACTAGCGGGAGATGGGAGACCCAGTACTTC. The full variable domain, its missing parts supplied by reference TRBV5-1 and TRBJ2-5, is KAGVTQTPRYLIKTRGQQVTLSCSPISGHRSVSWYQQTPGQGLQFLFEYFSETQRNKGNFPGRFSGRQFSNSRSEMNVSTLELGDSALYLCASSMTSGRWETQYFGPGTRLLVL.

The rearrangement uses TRBV9 and TRBJ2-5; no definite D call. V lost 0 bases and J lost 5, with 14 bases in between. This CDR3 contains 15 residues. Germline V gene lookup returns CDR1 SGDLS and CDR2 YYNGEE. CDR3 coding DNA: TGTGCCAGCAGCGTAGTTGGAGAGTCCCGGGAGACCCAGTACTTC. It yields the protein CASSVVGESRETQYF.

The gene calls are TRBV28 and TRBJ2-7; D perhaps matches TRBD1 (6 bases). The CDR3 runs 13 residues. Deletions cut 5 bases from V and 5 bases from J, with 13 bases between. Germline CDR1 is MDHEN and CDR2 is SYDVKM. The CDR3 coding sequence is TGTGCCAGCAGTGATACAGGGTACGACGAGCAGTACTTC. Translating it yields CASSDTGYDEQYF. Full variable domain (outside the CDR3, taken from reference TRBV28 and TRBJ2-7): DVKVTQSSRYLVKRTGEKVFLECVQDMDHENMFWYRQDPGLGLRLIYFSYDVKMKEKGDIPEGYSVSREKKERFSLILESASTNQTSMYLCASSDTGYDEQYFGPGTRLTVT.

The J gene is TRBJ2-5, the V gene TRBV5-5; 11 bases align to TRBD2. This CDR3 has 14 amino acids. The germline V gene has CDR1 SGHKS and CDR2 YYEKEE (reference sequence). V lost 4 bases and J lost 4; bases outside the gene matches: 3. The DNA for the CDR3 is TGTGCCAGCAGCCTTAGCGGGAGGGGAGAGACCCAGTACTTC. It yields the protein CASSLSGRGETQYF.

The chain employs TRBV29-1 and TRBJ1-1; possibly TRBD1 for D (6 bases). Germline-derived CDR1 and CDR2 are SQVTM and ANQGSEA. The CDR3 has 13 amino acids. V was shortened by 7 bases and J by 3 bases, with 15 bases between the two germline ends. Written as DNA, the CDR3 is TGCAGCGCCAAAACAGGGCGAGACACTGAAGCTTTCTTT. Protein sequence: CSAKTGRDTEAFF.

The V gene is TRBV12-5, the J gene TRBJ2-7, with 8 positions matching TRBD1. CDR3 length: 13 residues. V dropped 6 bases and J dropped 6; count of bases not matched to a gene: 7. The germline V gene has CDR1 LGHNT and CDR2 FRNRAP. The CDR3 DNA reads TGTGCTAGTGGCCAGGACAGGGCGGCCGAGCAGTACTTC. It translates to CASGQDRAAEQYF. The variable domain in full, completed from reference TRBV12-5 and TRBJ2-7, reads DARVTQTPRHKVTEMGQEVTMRCQPILGHNTVFWYRQTMMQGLELLAYFRNRAPLDDSGMPKDRFSAEMPDATLATLKIQPSEPRDSAVYFCASGQDRAAEQYFGPGTRLTVT.

V gene TRBV30 combines with J gene TRBJ2-3, with 7 positions matching TRBD2. This CDR3 is 12 amino acids long. Germline values: CDR1 GTSNPN, CDR2 SVGIG (reference sequence). The trim removed 5 bases at V and 10 bases at J, leaving 9 bases unmatched. The CDR3 here is CAWETSSWAQYF. The CDR3 DNA follows: TGTGCCTGGGAGACTAGCTCCTGGGCGCAGTATTTT.

The V gene is TRBV28, the J gene TRBJ2-7; D may be TRBD1 (6 bases). Germline CDR1 reads MDHEN; CDR2 reads SYDVKM. V was shortened by 7 bases and J by 5 bases, with 15 bases between the two germline ends. The CDR3 extends over 13 amino acids. The CDR3 spells CASISGVPHEQYF. In nucleotides, the CDR3 is TGTGCCAGCATCTCAGGGGTCCCCCACGAGCAGTACTTC.

The chain carries TRBV19 and TRBJ1-4; D is unresolved. V gave up 6 bases and J gave up 8 bases, with 16 bases separating them. CDR1 is LNHDA and CDR2 is SQIVND in the germline V gene (reference sequence). This CDR3 is 14 amino acids long. The CDR3: CASRPPPEREKLFF. The CDR3 bases are TGTGCCAGTAGACCCCCGCCGGAGCGAGAAAAACTGTTTTTT.

This chain links TRBV19 with TRBJ2-1, with 7 bases lining up with TRBD2. The CDR3 is 17 amino acids. The germline gives CDR1 LNHDA, CDR2 SQIVND (reference sequence). J was trimmed by 0 bases and V by 5 bases; bases with no gene match: 10. DNA for the CDR3: TGTGCCAGTAGTGCGAGAGCGGGATCCAGCTCCTACAATGAGCAGTTCTTC. Translating gives CASSARAGSSSYNEQFF.

This clone was counted between two and nine times. The chain is built from TRBV18 and TRBJ2-2, with D possibly matching TRBD1 (6 bases). From germline, CDR1 is KGHSH and CDR2 LQKENI. V dropped 3 bases and J dropped 6 bases, with 8 bases sitting between them. This CDR3 is built from 13 residues. The CDR3 is CASSPSGAGELFF. CDR3 coding DNA: TGTGCCAGCTCACCTTCAGGGGCCGGGGAGCTGTTTTTT.

The V and J genes are TRBV5-4 and TRBJ2-2; TRBD1 is a possible D gene (5 bases). Trimming pared 4 bases from V and 9 bases from J, leaving 10 bases between. Germline CDR1 SGHNT, CDR2 YYREEE (reference sequence). The CDR3 loop spans 12 amino acids. The CDR3 sequence: CASSLGPRELFF. The CDR3 DNA sequence: TGTGCCAGCAGCCTGGGGCCGAGGGAGCTGTTTTTT.

The V gene is TRBV5-4, the J gene TRBJ2-5; a weak D match, TRBD2 (5 bases). The CDR3 covers 16 residues. Germline assignment: CDR1 SGHNT and CDR2 YYREEE (reference sequence). V was trimmed by 0 bases and J by 5 bases, leaving 17 bases between them. The CDR3, as DNA: TGTGCCAGCAGCTTGGGCGGGCAACTAGGAGTGGAGACCCAGTACTTC. This encodes CASSLGGQLGVETQYF. Using reference TRBV5-4 and TRBJ2-5 for the parts outside the CDR3, the full variable domain is ETGVTQSPTHLIKTRGQQVTLRCSSQSGHNTVSWYQQALGQGPQFIFQYYREEENGRGNFPPRFSGLQFPNYSSELNVNALELDDSALYLCASSLGGQLGVETQYFGPGTRLLVL.

The chain carries TRBV27 and TRBJ2-7; 9 nucleotides line up with TRBD1. The ends lost 5 bases at V and 2 bases at J; junction bases unmatched: 4. CDR3 length: 14 residues. Germline CDR1 MNHEY, CDR2 SMNVEV (reference sequence). CDR3 sequence (DNA): TGTGCCAGCAGTCTACAGGGGGCCCCCTACGAGCAGTACTTC. It is translated as CASSLQGAPYEQYF.